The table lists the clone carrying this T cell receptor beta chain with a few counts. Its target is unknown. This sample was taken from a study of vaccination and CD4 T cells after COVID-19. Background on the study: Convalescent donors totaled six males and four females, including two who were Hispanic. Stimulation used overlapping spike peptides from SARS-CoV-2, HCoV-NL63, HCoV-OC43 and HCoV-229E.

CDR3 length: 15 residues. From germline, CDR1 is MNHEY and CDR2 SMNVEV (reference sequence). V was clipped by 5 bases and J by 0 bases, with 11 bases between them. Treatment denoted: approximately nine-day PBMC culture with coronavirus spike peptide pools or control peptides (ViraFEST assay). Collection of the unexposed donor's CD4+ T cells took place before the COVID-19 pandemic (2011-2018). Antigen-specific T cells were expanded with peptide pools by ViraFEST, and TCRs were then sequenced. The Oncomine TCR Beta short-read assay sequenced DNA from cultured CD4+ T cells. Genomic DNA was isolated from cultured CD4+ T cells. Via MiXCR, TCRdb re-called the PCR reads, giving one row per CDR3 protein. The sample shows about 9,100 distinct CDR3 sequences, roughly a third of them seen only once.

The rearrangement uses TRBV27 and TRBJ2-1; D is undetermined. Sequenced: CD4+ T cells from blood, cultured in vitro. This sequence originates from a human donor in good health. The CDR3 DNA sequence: TGTGCCAGCAGTATCGTGGCGAGCTCCTACAATGAGCAGTTCTTC. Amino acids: CASSIVASSYNEQFF.